The present T cell receptor (beta chain) was sequenced within a study of blood T cell repertoires in COVID-19. Study-wide context: Whether acute or convalescent, the COVID-19 samples came from the United States, Italy and Spain. Sources were T cells, B-cell-depleted T cells, or PBMCs; the material itself was cDNA or gDNA.

Germline-derived CDR1 and CDR2 are MDHEN and SYDVKM. V gave up 1 base and J gave up 12 bases; unmatched junction bases: 11. The CDR3 is made up of 15 amino acids. Sequencing used immunoSEQ multiplex PCR; TCRdb keeps in-frame clones, though not all of them. Here the sample spans approximately 70,000 clones, more than 65% being singletons. J is TRBJ1-2 and V is TRBV28, with 10 bases aligning to TRBD1. This clonotype originated in a woman aged 70-85 years with acute or convalescent COVID-19. The sequenced sample consisted of peripheral blood. Written as DNA, the CDR3 is TGTGCCAGCAGTTTATTACCGGGACAGGGGCCAGTTAACACCTTC. Encoded protein: CASSLLPGQGPVNTF.